This entry concerns a single TCR beta chain. PCR was performed a second time for roughly 7 to 12 cycles using a sample-barcoded 5' primer and a J-beta primer mix. Each CDR3 protein is one row after TCRdb ran MiXCR on the 5' RACE reads. The data contain roughly 790,000 distinct CDR3 sequences, roughly 43% of them seen just once; the ten biggest clones take up 20% to 25%. V was clipped by 5 bases and J by 3 bases, with 10 bases between them. CDR1 is ENHRY and CDR2 is SYGVKD in the germline V gene. This CDR3 spans 13 amino acids. This sample stems from a study of blood T cells in healthy people across ages.

Sequenced sample: blood. The chain combines TRBV10-3 with TRBJ1-2; the D is unclear. This TCR derives from a woman aged 55-69 years in good health. The CDR3 nucleotides read TGTGCCATCAGTCCCGGGAGGGACTATGGCTACACCTTC. Residues: CAISPGRDYGYTF.